This passage covers 27 T cell receptor beta chains from one sample sequenced in a study of CD8 T cells in ankylosing spondylitis. TCRdb redid the calling of the 5' RACE reads with MiXCR, one entry per CDR3 protein. The table records about 540,000 distinct CDR3 sequences, roughly 13% of them present only once. What these receptors recognize is not known. General study points: A TCR beta motif made of under 10 highly homologous variants seemed typical of ankylosing spondylitis blood.

The material sequenced was blood, either unsorted or a sorted T cell fraction (not recorded which). These receptors were collected from a male donor with ankylosing spondylitis.

This clonotype was seen repeatedly, ten times or more. CDR3 protein: CSARGRGLAHTDTQYF. The CDR3 DNA sequence: TGCAGTGCCAGGGGCAGAGGTCTAGCCCACACAGATACGCAGTATTTT. The chain is built from TRBV20-1 and TRBJ2-3; tentative D call: TRBD1 (6 bases). V lost 6 bases to trimming and J lost 2 bases, with 21 bases between them. Germline V gene sequence: CDR1 DFQATT, CDR2 SNEGSKA (reference sequence). CDR3 length equals 16 residues.

In nucleotides, the CDR3 is TGTGCCAGCAGCACCCTACCCGGGGGGGGTAACTATGGCTACACCTTC. Residues: CASSTLPGGGNYGYTF. This rearrangement joins TRBV7-9 to TRBJ1-2, with D tentatively TRBD1 (5 bases). V was shortened by 5 bases and J by 1 base, with 17 bases between the two germline ends. The CDR3 extends over 16 amino acids. Germline CDR1 reads SEHNR; CDR2 reads FQNEAQ (reference sequence).

This clonotype has a count of ten or more. The rearrangement joins TRBV15 to TRBJ1-5, with 11 bases lining up with TRBD1. Germline CDR1 and CDR2: LNHNV and YYDKDF (reference sequence). This CDR3 spans 15 amino acids. V shed 5 bases, J shed 4 bases, and the junction held 4 bases outside the gene matches. The DNA for the CDR3 is TGTGCCACCAGCCTGGGACAGGGGGGGAATCAGCCCCAGCATTTT. Translated: CATSLGQGGNQPQHF. The full variable domain, completed using reference TRBV15 and TRBJ1-5, is DAMVIQNPRYQVTQFGKPVTLSCSQTLNHNVMYWYQQKSSQAPKLLFHYYDKDFNNEADTPDNFQSRRPNTSFCFLDIRSPGLGDTAMYLCATSLGQGGNQPQHFGDGTRLSIL.

The chain carries TRBV20-1 and TRBJ2-7; 10 bases are shared with TRBD2. V lost 7 bases, J lost 7 bases, and 13 bases stayed unmatched. CDR3 length: 14 residues. Germline-derived CDR1 and CDR2 are DFQATT and SNEGSKA (reference sequence). This chain's CDR3 is CSGGGTSVPGEQYF. The CDR3 DNA sequence: TGCAGTGGGGGCGGGACTAGCGTACCCGGGGAGCAGTACTTC.

The CDR3 nucleotides read TGTGCCAGCAGCTTAGCGCGGAGCGAGCAGTACTTC. This codes for CASSLARSEQYF. The chain combines TRBV7-9 with TRBJ2-7; D unresolved. Looked up from germline, CDR1 is SEHNR and CDR2 is FQNEAQ (reference sequence). The CDR3 runs to 12 residues. V was pared by 0 bases and J by 6 bases, with 6 bases between.

This chain uses TRBV19 with TRBJ1-2; 11 nucleotides agree with TRBD1. Trimming removed 9 bases from V and 7 bases from J; junction bases left unmatched: 7. The CDR3 has 13 amino acids. Germline CDR1 is LNHDA and CDR2 is SQIVND (reference sequence). CDR3 coding DNA: TGTGCCAGCTACTGGACAGGGGGCGTTGGCTACACCTTC. Translated: CASYWTGGVGYTF.

This clonotype appeared a few times. The chain employs TRBV10-2 and TRBJ2-5; D not resolved. Germline V gives CDR1 WSHSY, CDR2 SAAADI. CDR3 size: 11 residues. V was clipped by 9 bases and J by 7 bases, with 12 bases between them. This chain's CDR3 is CASGAVATQYF. CDR3 coding DNA: TGCGCCAGTGGCGCAGTGGCGACCCAGTACTTC.

In this sample, this clonotype turned up a few times. This chain's CDR3 is CASKMEGFGTEAFF. DNA of the CDR3: TGTGCCAGCAAGATGGAAGGATTCGGCACTGAAGCTTTCTTT. The rearrangement links TRBV2 to TRBJ1-1; D ambiguous. The CDR3 has 14 residues. Looked up from germline, CDR1 is SNHLY and CDR2 is FYNNEI. V was shortened by 7 bases and J by 4 bases, with 16 bases between the two germline ends.

Turning to this clonotype: This CDR3 fails to terminate in the conserved phenylalanine or tryptophan, so it likely reflects a read error. This chain connects TRBV12-3 or TRBV12-4 to TRBJ1-1, with 8 nucleotides matching TRBD1. V dropped 4 bases and J dropped 0; count of bases not matched to a gene: 4. This CDR3 is built from 15 residues. CDR3 protein: CASSSRDRMNTEAFL. The CDR3 DNA reads TGTGCCAGCAGTTCCAGGGACAGGATGAACACTGAAGCTTTCCTT.

This rearrangement joins TRBV3-1 to TRBJ1-5; D not certain. The CDR3 runs 13 residues. Germline V gene data show CDR1 as LGHDT and CDR2 as YNNKEL (reference sequence). Deletions cut 5 bases from V and 0 bases from J, with 5 bases between. The CDR3 here is CASSVTSNQPQHF. The CDR3 DNA sequence: TGTGCCAGCAGCGTAACTAGCAATCAGCCCCAGCATTTT.

The chain links TRBV20-1 to TRBJ2-1; D not resolved. Looked up from germline, CDR1 is DFQATT and CDR2 is SNEGSKA (reference sequence). The CDR3 has 16 residues. V shed 5 bases and J shed 0 bases, with 17 bases lying between them. DNA for the CDR3: TGCAGTGCTCCAGTCGGCACTTCGGTCTCCTACAATGAGCAGTTCTTC. It is translated as CSAPVGTSVSYNEQFF.

This clonotype was observed a few times. This sequence joins TRBV3-1 and TRBJ2-2; TRBD2 aligns across 12 bases. Germline lookup yields CDR1 LGHDT and CDR2 YNNKEL (reference sequence). The trim removed 4 bases at V and 0 bases at J, leaving 9 bases unmatched. CDR3 length equals 19 residues. The CDR3 nucleotides are TGTGCCAGCAGCCCTATCTACCTAGCGGGAGGGCCGAACACCGGGGAGCTGTTTTTT. Translation gives CASSPIYLAGGPNTGELFF.

This sequence joins TRBV7-8 and TRBJ2-2; D may be TRBD1 (6 bases). Trimming pared 5 bases from V and 0 bases from J, leaving 25 bases between. CDR3 size: 20 residues. Germline assignment: CDR1 SGHVS and CDR2 FQNEAQ. CDR3: CASSRKEAARGSPNTGELFF. DNA for the CDR3: TGTGCCAGCAGCAGAAAAGAAGCTGCCAGGGGCTCCCCGAACACCGGGGAGCTGTTTTTT.

This clonotype was seen a few times. The genes are TRBV11-2 and TRBJ2-1; 8 bases line up with TRBD1. The CDR3 has 18 residues. CDR1 and CDR2 from the germline V gene are SGHAT and FQNNGV. The J segment lost 5 bases and the V segment lost 4 bases, leaving 16 bases of the junction unmatched. The CDR3 sequence: CASSSTRKTGATDNEQFF. CDR3 in DNA: TGTGCCAGCAGCTCGACCCGAAAGACAGGGGCCACTGACAATGAGCAGTTCTTC. The whole variable domain, remainder taken from reference TRBV11-2 and TRBJ2-1, is EAGVAQSPRYKIIEKRQSVAFWCNPISGHATLYWYQQILGQGPKLLIQFQNNGVVDDSQLPKDRFSAERLKGVDSTLKIQPAKLEDSAVYLCASSSTRKTGATDNEQFFGPGTRLTVL.

The chain is built from TRBV20-1 and TRBJ2-3; 12 bases are shared with TRBD2. V lost 4 bases and J lost 2; bases outside the gene matches: 10. Per the germline V gene, CDR1 is DFQATT and CDR2 is SNEGSKA (reference sequence). This CDR3 contains 17 residues. CDR3 DNA sequence: TGCAGTGCTACTAAGGTGACTAGCGGGGGCGTCACAGATACGCAGTATTTT. Its protein is CSATKVTSGGVTDTQYF.

This clonotype appeared a few times. This chain uses TRBV7-9 with TRBJ1-3; 7 positions agree with TRBD1. J was trimmed by 3 bases and V by 5 bases; bases with no gene match: 4. The germline V gene encodes CDR1 SEHNR and CDR2 FQNEAQ (reference sequence). The CDR3 runs to 14 residues. In DNA, the CDR3 is TGTGCCAGCAGCCTATGGGACAGTGGAAACACCATATATTTT. This gives the protein CASSLWDSGNTIYF.

This clonotype was seen more than once but under ten times. The V gene is TRBV4-2, the J gene TRBJ2-1; 9 bases match TRBD2. There are 15 residues in the CDR3. Trimming cost V 0 bases and J 12 bases; bases outside gene matches: 9. Germline CDR1 is LGHNA and CDR2 is YNFKEQ. CDR3 nucleotides: TGTGCCAGCAGCCAAGAAGTTAGCGGGAGTATCCGGCAGTTCTTC. It translates to CASSQEVSGSIRQFF.

This clonotype was picked up many times. The V call is TRBV24-1, the J call TRBJ2-1, with D possibly TRBD2 on 6 matching bases. There are 12 residues in the CDR3. Deletions cut 9 bases from V and 8 bases from J, with 13 bases between. Germline V gene lookup returns CDR1 KGHDR and CDR2 SFDVKD. The CDR3 sequence is CATGGAKDEQFF. The CDR3 DNA reads as TGTGCCACCGGAGGGGCCAAGGATGAGCAGTTCTTC.

This clonotype was observed at least ten times. V gene TRBV5-1 combines with J gene TRBJ2-1; 7 bases fit TRBD2. V lost 5 bases to trimming and J lost 0 bases; unmatched junction nucleotides: 5. This CDR3 region has 15 residues. The germline V gene has CDR1 SGHRS and CDR2 YFSETQ. CDR3 bases: TGCGCCAGCAGGTACCTAGCGGCCTCCTACAATGAGCAGTTCTTC. It is translated as CASRYLAASYNEQFF.

CDR3 region: CSAPRTGGTYGYTF. CDR3 nucleotides: TGCAGTGCCCCCCGGACAGGGGGCACCTATGGCTACACCTTC. The chain combines TRBV20-1 with TRBJ1-2, with 11 positions matching TRBD1. CDR3 size: 14 residues. The V gene's germline CDR1 is DFQATT and CDR2 SNEGSKA (reference sequence). J was trimmed by 4 bases and V by 6 bases; bases with no gene match: 7.

This clonotype turned up a few times. The chain is built from TRBV12-5 and TRBJ1-1; D not certain. The V end was cut by 6 bases, the J end by 8 bases, with 13 bases between. The germline V gene has CDR1 LGHNT and CDR2 FRNRAP. This CDR3 has 12 amino acids. The CDR3, as DNA: TGTGCTAGTGGCTACTACCAGGCGGAAGCTTTCTTT. It codes for CASGYYQAEAFF.

The rearrangement links TRBV5-1 to TRBJ1-4; possible D gene TRBD1, 6 bases. CDR3 size: 13 residues. The V gene lost 10 bases and the J gene lost 5 bases, with 15 bases spanning the gap. Germline lookup yields CDR1 SGHRS and CDR2 YFSETQ. The CDR3 DNA is TGCGCCCCCGGAGGGGACACAAATGAAAAACTGTTTTTT. The encoded protein is CAPGGDTNEKLFF. The whole variable domain, remainder taken from reference TRBV5-1 and TRBJ1-4, is KAGVTQTPRYLIKTRGQQVTLSCSPISGHRSVSWYQQTPGQGLQFLFEYFSETQRNKGNFPGRFSGRQFSNSRSEMNVSTLELGDSALYLCAPGGDTNEKLFFGSGTQLSVL.

V usage is TRBV20-1 and J usage is TRBJ2-2; 12 bases are shared with TRBD2. The CDR3 consists of 16 residues. Germline V gene lookup returns CDR1 DFQATT and CDR2 SNEGSKA (reference sequence). V lost 0 bases, J lost 7 bases, and 6 bases stayed unmatched. The CDR3 DNA reads TGCAGTGCTAGAGATGACCTAGCGGGAGGGGACGGGGAGCTGTTTTTT. Protein product: CSARDDLAGGDGELFF.

This clonotype is a singleton in its sample. The junction departs from the called germline gene at one end, perhaps through a read error. This sequence joins TRBV7-2 and TRBJ2-4; possible D gene TRBD1, 6 bases. Germline V gene data show CDR1 as SGHTA and CDR2 as FQGNSA. The CDR3 sequence is 14 residues long. The CDR3 loop is CASSPRRGGDILYF. The DNA of the CDR3 is TGTGCCAGCAGCCCCCGCCGGGGTGGGGACATTCTGTACTTC.

The chain carries TRBV30 and TRBJ2-4; unclear D gene. Germline V lookup: CDR1 GTSNPN, CDR2 SVGIG (reference sequence). The V gene lost 0 bases and the J gene lost 8 bases, with 11 bases spanning the gap. This CDR3 comprises 13 residues. CDR3 bases: TGTGCCTGGAGTGTACGCCTCCACGACATTCAGTACTTC. This sequence encodes CAWSVRLHDIQYF. The full variable domain, with the rest looked up from reference TRBV30 and TRBJ2-4, is SQTIHQWPATLVQPVGSPLSLECTVEGTSNPNLYWYRQAAGRGLQLLFYSVGIGQISSEVPQNLSASRPQDRQFILSSKKLLLSDSGFYLCAWSVRLHDIQYFGAGTRLSVL.

The rearrangement uses TRBV12-3 or TRBV12-4 and TRBJ1-3; no reliable D call. V was clipped by 6 bases and J by 4 bases, with 10 bases between them. There are 13 residues in the CDR3. CDR3 loop: CASSLQWGNTIYF. The CDR3 DNA reads TGTGCCAGCAGCCTACAGTGGGGAAACACCATATATTTT.

This chain links TRBV18 with TRBJ2-3, with TRBD1 matching over 8 bases. J gave up 3 bases and V 3 bases, and 5 bases lay outside the gene matches. Germline CDR1 and CDR2: KGHSH and LQKENI. The length of the CDR3 is 15 residues. CDR3 nucleotide sequence: TGTGCCAGCTCACCTCGGACAGGGTTGACAGATACGCAGTATTTT. Translation: CASSPRTGLTDTQYF.